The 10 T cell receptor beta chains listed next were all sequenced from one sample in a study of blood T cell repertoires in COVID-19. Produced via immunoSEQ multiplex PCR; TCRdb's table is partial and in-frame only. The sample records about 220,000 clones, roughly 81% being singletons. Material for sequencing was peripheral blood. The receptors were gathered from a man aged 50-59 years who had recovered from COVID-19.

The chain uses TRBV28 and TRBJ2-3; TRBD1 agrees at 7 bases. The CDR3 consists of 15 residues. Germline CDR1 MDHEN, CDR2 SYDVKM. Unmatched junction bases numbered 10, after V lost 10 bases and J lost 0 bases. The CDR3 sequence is CATLGGSESTDTQYF. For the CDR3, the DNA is TGTGCCACCTTAGGGGGCAGCGAAAGCACAGATACGCAGTATTTT.

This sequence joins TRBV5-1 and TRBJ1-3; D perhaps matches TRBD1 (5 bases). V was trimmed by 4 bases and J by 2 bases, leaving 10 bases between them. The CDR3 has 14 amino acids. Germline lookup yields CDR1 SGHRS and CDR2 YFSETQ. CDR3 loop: CASSGGGTGNTIYF. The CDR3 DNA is TGCGCCAGCAGCGGCGGGGGTACTGGAAACACCATATATTTT.

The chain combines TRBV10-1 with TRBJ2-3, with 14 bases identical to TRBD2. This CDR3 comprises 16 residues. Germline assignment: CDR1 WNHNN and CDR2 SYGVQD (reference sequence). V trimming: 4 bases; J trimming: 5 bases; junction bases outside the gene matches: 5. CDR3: CASSAGLAGAGDTQYF. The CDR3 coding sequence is TGCGCCAGCAGTGCGGGACTAGCGGGAGCGGGAGATACGCAGTATTTT.

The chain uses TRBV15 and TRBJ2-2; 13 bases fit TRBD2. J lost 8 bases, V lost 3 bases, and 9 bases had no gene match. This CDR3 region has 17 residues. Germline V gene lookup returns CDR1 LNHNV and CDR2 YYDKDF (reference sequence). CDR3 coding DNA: TGTGCCACCAGCAGGCCTACTAGCGGGAGGGCCCGTGGGGAGCTGTTTTTT. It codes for CATSRPTSGRARGELFF.

The CDR3 is CASSSRAGELFF. Here the CDR3 DNA reads TGTGCCAGCAGCTCCCGCGCCGGGGAGCTGTTTTTT. This chain joins TRBV11-2 and TRBJ2-2; no clear D gene. CDR3 length: 12 amino acids. Germline assignment: CDR1 SGHAT and CDR2 FQNNGV. The germline V and J ends were trimmed by 4 bases and 6 bases, with 6 bases remaining between them.

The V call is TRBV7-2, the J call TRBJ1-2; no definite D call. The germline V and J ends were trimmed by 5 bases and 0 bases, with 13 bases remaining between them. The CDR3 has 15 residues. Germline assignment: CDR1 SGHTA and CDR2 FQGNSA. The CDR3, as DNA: TGTGCCAGCAGCCCTAAGGGAGGAGCTAACTATGGCTACACCTTC. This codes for CASSPKGGANYGYTF.

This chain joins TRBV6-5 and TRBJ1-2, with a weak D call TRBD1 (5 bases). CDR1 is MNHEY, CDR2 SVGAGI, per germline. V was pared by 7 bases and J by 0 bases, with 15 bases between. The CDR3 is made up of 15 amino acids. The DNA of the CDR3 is TGTGCCAGCACCGAACAGGCGTTAGCTAACTATGGCTACACCTTC. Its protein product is CASTEQALANYGYTF.

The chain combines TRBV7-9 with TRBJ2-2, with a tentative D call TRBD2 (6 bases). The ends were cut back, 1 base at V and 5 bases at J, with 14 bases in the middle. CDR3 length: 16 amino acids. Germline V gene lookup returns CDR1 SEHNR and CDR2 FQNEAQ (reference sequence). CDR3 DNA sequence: TGTGCCAGCAGCTTAGTCCTGGCAGGGACTACCGGGGAGCTGTTTTTT. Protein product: CASSLVLAGTTGELFF.

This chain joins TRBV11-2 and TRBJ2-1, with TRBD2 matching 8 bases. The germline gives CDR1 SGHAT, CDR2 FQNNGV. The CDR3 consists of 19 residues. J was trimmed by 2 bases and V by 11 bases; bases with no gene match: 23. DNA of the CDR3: TGTGCCCGCCGCTTCGGCGGCGGGGGGCGCGCGGGGGCCTACAATGAGCAGTTCTTC. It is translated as CARRFGGGGRAGAYNEQFF.

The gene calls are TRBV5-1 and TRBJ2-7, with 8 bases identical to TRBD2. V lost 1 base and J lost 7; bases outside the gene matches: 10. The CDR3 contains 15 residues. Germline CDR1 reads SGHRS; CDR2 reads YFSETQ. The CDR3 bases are TGCGCCAGCAGCTTGAGCGGGAGCGACTTCGTTGAGCAGTACTTC. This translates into CASSLSGSDFVEQYF.